The rows below give T cell receptor beta chains drawn from one sample of a study of PD-1 blockade in classical Hodgkin lymphoma. Sequencing used immunoSEQ multiplex PCR; TCRdb keeps in-frame clones, though not all of them. The sample lists around 36,000 clones; 90% were seen once. Sequences were derived from CD4+ T cells from blood, sampled at baseline. The origin of the receptors is a human donor with classical Hodgkin lymphoma. The CDR3 runs from the conserved cysteine through the conserved F or W. Each record gives: CDR3 protein, CDR3 DNA, D gene, J gene, clone size, V gene. The D gene is left open where the match is weak. The size of a clone is reported for some rows only, either as once, few or many, or as a class for expanded clones.

CASSPRTKDPEQFF | TGTGCCAGCAGCCCGCGGACTAAGGACCCGGAGCAGTTCTTC | . | TRBJ2-1 | . | TRBV11-3
CASSSGSGPTTEAFF | TGTGCCAGCAGCTCGGGTTCCGGGCCTACCACTGAAGCTTTCTTT | . | TRBJ1-1 | . | TRBV5-4
CAWSHRTSGENTGELFF | TGTGCCTGGAGTCACAGGACTAGCGGAGAAAACACCGGGGAGCTGTTTTTT | TRBD2 | TRBJ2-2 | . | TRBV30
CAWADSYEQYF | TGTGCCTGGGCAGACAGCTACGAGCAGTACTTC | . | TRBJ2-7 | . | TRBV30
CASSVGRPSYEQYF | TGTGCCAGCAGCGTCGGGAGACCCTCCTACGAGCAGTACTTC | . | TRBJ2-7 | . | TRBV9
CASSPTGPSTDTQYF | TGTGCCAGCTCCCCCACCGGGCCCAGCACAGATACGCAGTATTTT | . | TRBJ2-3 | once | TRBV18
CASSPPGLSGNEQFF | TGTGCCAGCTCACCACCGGGACTCAGCGGCAATGAGCAGTTCTTC | . | TRBJ2-1 | once | TRBV18
CASSLYVRAGNEKLFF | TGTGCCAGCAGCTTGTATGTCCGGGCTGGTAATGAAAAACTGTTTTTT | . | TRBJ1-4 | . | TRBV5-8
CASSFGGTPSGSGYEQYF | TGTGCCAGCAGCTTCGGAGGGACGCCTAGCGGGAGTGGCTACGAGCAGTACTTC | TRBD2 | TRBJ2-7 | . | TRBV7-9
CASSLEIRVYEQYF | TGCGCCAGCAGCTTGGAGATCAGGGTTTACGAGCAGTACTTC | . | TRBJ2-7 | . | TRBV5-1
CASRSTMNTEAFF | TGTGCCAGCCGTTCAACGATGAACACTGAAGCTTTCTTT | . | TRBJ1-1 | . | TRBV25-1
CASSQTFLTTIKAYNEQFF | TGCGCCAGCAGCCAAACCTTTTTAACTACCATCAAAGCCTACAATGAGCAGTTCTTC | . | TRBJ2-1 | . | TRBV4-1
CASSFELAGVEQFF | TGTGCCAGCAGCTTTGAACTAGCGGGAGTTGAGCAGTTCTTC | TRBD2 | TRBJ2-1 | . | TRBV5-5
CASSPGGAGRIQPQHF | TGTGCCAGCTCACCAGGGGGGGCAGGGAGAATCCAGCCCCAGCATTTT | . | TRBJ1-5 | . | TRBV18
CASSLGPSGRNTDTQYF | TGCGCCAGCAGCTTGGGCCCTAGCGGGAGGAACACAGATACGCAGTATTTT | TRBD2 | TRBJ2-3 | . | TRBV5-1
CATSNERRTSGFYEQYF | TGTGCCACCAGCAATGAACGGCGGACTAGCGGGTTCTACGAGCAGTACTTC | TRBD2 | TRBJ2-7 | . | TRBV15
CASSLTPPRADTQYF | TGTGCCAGCAGCCTCACGCCGCCGAGGGCAGATACGCAGTATTTT | . | TRBJ2-3 | few | TRBV28
CSARTAYGYTF | TGCAGTGCTAGAACAGCCTATGGCTACACCTTC | . | TRBJ1-2 | . | TRBV20-1
CASSFIRVPMVGHNEQFF | TGTGCCAGCAGCTTTATTCGGGTTCCTATGGTGGGGCACAATGAGCAGTTCTTC | . | TRBJ2-1 | . | TRBV5-4
CSVGGAFGYTF | TGCAGCGTAGGGGGCGCGTTCGGCTACACCTTC | TRBD1 | TRBJ1-2 | few | TRBV29-1
CASRVQGARTGELFF | TGTGCCAGTAGGGTTCAGGGGGCAAGGACCGGGGAGCTGTTTTTT | TRBD1 | TRBJ2-2 | . | TRBV19
CASSGQGNEQFF | TGTGCCAGCAGCGGCCAGGGTAATGAGCAGTTCTTC | . | TRBJ2-1 | . | TRBV9
CASSLRPGTWRGQPQHF | TGTGCCAGCAGCTTAAGGCCGGGGACCTGGAGAGGGCAGCCCCAGCATTTT | . | TRBJ1-5 | . | TRBV11-2
CACQTHSPLHF | TGTGCCTGCCAAACCCATTCACCCCTCCACTTT | . | TRBJ1-6 | . | TRBV30
CASIPTGRGHTDGELFF | TGTGCCAGTATTCCCACCGGCCGTGGACACACCGACGGGGAGCTGTTTTTT | . | TRBJ2-2 | . | TRBV19
CASSPLRRARDLYGYTF | TGCGCCAGCAGCCCCCTCCGGAGGGCCAGAGACCTCTATGGCTACACCTTC | . | TRBJ1-2 | once | TRBV10-1
CASRGQGRTEAFF | TGTGCCAGCAGAGGACAGGGCAGGACTGAAGCTTTCTTT | TRBD1 | TRBJ1-1 | . | TRBV25-1
CASSVDFNYGYTF | TGTGCCAGCAGCGTCGATTTTAACTATGGCTACACCTTC | . | TRBJ1-2 | once | TRBV9
CAWRFSGGTEAFF | TGTGCCTGGCGTTTCTCAGGGGGCACTGAAGCTTTCTTT | TRBD1 | TRBJ1-1 | few | TRBV30
CASSLPRYNEQFF | TGCGCCAGCAGTCTACCGCGGTACAATGAGCAGTTCTTC | . | TRBJ2-1 | . | TRBV10-2
CASRLQGGRNNEQFF | TGTGCCAGCAGGCTGCAGGGGGGGAGAAACAATGAGCAGTTCTTC | . | TRBJ2-1 | . | TRBV6-1
CASSTENEKLFF | TGTGCCAGCAGCACAGAAAATGAAAAACTGTTTTTT | . | TRBJ1-4 | once | TRBV7-9
CASSLGSKNTEAFF | TGCGCCAGCAGCTTGGGGTCAAAAAACACTGAAGCTTTCTTT | . | TRBJ1-1 | once | TRBV5-1
CASSAGTEYGYTF | TGTGCCAGCAGCGCCGGGACAGAATATGGCTACACCTTC | TRBD1 | TRBJ1-2 | . | TRBV2
CAWASGLADEQFF | TGTGCCTGGGCGTCGGGACTAGCTGACGAGCAGTTCTTC | TRBD2 | TRBJ2-1 | . | TRBV30